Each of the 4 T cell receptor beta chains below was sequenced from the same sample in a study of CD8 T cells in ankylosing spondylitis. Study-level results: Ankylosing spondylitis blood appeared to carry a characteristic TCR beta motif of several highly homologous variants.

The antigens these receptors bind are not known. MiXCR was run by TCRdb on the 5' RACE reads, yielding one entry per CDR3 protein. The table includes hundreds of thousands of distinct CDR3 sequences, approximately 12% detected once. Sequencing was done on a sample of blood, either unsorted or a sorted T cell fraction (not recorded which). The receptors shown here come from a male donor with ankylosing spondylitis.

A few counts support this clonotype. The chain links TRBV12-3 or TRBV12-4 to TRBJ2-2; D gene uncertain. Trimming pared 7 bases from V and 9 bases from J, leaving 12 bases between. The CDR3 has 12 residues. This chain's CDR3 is CASTPFVRELFF. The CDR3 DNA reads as TGTGCCAGCACTCCCTTCGTCCGGGAGCTGTTTTTT.

CDR3 DNA: TGTGCCAGCAGTTACTCGAGAGGGGATTATCAGCCCCAGCATTTT. Protein: CASSYSRGDYQPQHF. The chain is built from TRBV6-5 and TRBJ1-5; a possible D gene is TRBD1 (5 bases). This CDR3 spans 15 amino acids. The V and J ends lost 0 bases and 5 bases respectively, with 11 bases between them. Germline V gene data show CDR1 as MNHEY and CDR2 as SVGAGI.

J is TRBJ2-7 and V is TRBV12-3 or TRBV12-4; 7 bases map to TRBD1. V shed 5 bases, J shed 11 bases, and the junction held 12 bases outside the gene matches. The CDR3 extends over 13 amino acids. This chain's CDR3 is CASSLGDRGEKYV. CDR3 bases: TGTGCCAGCAGTCTCGGGGACAGAGGGGAGAAGTACGTC.

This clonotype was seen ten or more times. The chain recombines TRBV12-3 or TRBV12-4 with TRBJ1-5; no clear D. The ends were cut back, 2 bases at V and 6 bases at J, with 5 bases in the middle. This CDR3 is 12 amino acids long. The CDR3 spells CASSLQSQPQHF. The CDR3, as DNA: TGTGCCAGCAGTTTACAATCTCAGCCCCAGCATTTT.